This T cell receptor (beta chain) was recovered during a study of T cell responses to AZD1222 COVID-19 vaccine. Study at large: Samples with a second dose at about 4 or about 12 weeks were pooled together.

Study-level results: In the spike-specific TCR repertoire, nearly half reportedly target unmutated variant regions. Spike was spanned by vaccine-associated CD4 TCRs, which were dominant at 160-218 and 743-854.

Concerning this clone: Its cognate antigen is unknown.

Clones were sequenced by immunoSEQ multiplex PCR, and TCRdb holds only the in-frame ones, with some missing. The profile shows 110,000 to 150,000 clones, more than 85% of them singletons. Sequenced here: peripheral blood, sampled on day 0 of AZD1222 vaccination. The TCR comes from an adult in good health.

The CDR3 loop reads CASSNLGGEKLFF. The CDR3 nucleotides read TGTGCCAGCAGCAACCTAGGGGGTGAAAAACTGTTTTTT. The rearrangement joins TRBV2 to TRBJ1-4; a weak D match, TRBD1 (6 bases). V lost 6 bases and J lost 7, with 12 bases in between. The CDR3 spans 13 residues. CDR1 and CDR2 (germline): SNHLY, FYNNEI.